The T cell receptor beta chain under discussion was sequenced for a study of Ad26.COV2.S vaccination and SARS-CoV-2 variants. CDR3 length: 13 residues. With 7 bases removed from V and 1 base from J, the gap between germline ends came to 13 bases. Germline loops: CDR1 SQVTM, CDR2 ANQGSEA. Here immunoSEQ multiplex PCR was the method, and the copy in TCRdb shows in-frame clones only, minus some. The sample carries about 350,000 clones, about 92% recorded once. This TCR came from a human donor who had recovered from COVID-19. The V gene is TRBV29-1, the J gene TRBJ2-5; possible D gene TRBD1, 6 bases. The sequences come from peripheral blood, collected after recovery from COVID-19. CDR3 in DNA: TGCAGCGCCAGCAGACAGGCCCAAGAGACCCAGTACTTC. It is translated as CSASRQAQETQYF.